This T cell receptor beta chain was captured by sequencing in a study of cytomegalovirus exposure and HLA in healthy donors. Background on the study: Within an early data release were tens of millions of unique TCRs drawn from HLA-typed donors.

Study-level results: Overall, around 160 TCR beta chains were annotated as cytomegalovirus-associated.

PCR employed 60 Vbeta and 13 Jbeta primers. TCRdb's table, derived via immunoSEQ multiplex PCR, lists solely in-frame clones and lacks some. This sample has roughly 100,000 clones, with about 70% found just once. In the case of this clone: The antigen is undetermined.

The CDR3 is 14 amino acids. Trimming cost V 1 base and J 5 bases, with 12 bases left between them. In germline, CDR1 is MNHEY, CDR2 SMNVEV (reference sequence). The clonotype comes from a boy under 18 in good health and CMV-seronegative. This chain uses TRBV27 with TRBJ2-7; TRBD2 is a possible D gene (6 bases). The sequenced material came from PBMCs. The CDR3 sequence: CASSLWTTGDEQYF. Here the CDR3 DNA reads TGTGCCAGCAGTTTATGGACTACGGGGGACGAGCAGTACTTC.